These 13 T cell receptor beta chains originate from one sample sequenced in a study of cytomegalovirus exposure and HLA in healthy donors (dated by TCRdb to about 2017). The protocol used for the library was the immunoSEQ multiplex PCR assay. For the multiplex PCR, a mixture combining 60 forward primers for TCR Vbeta segments and 13 reverse primers for TCR Jbeta segments was used. The clones in this table, taken by TCRdb from immuneACCESS, are in-frame only. Not every clone is retained; where verified, under half of the shortfall comes from an unresolved V gene, and the cause of the rest is unknown. The sample table lists around 150,000 clones, about 79% of them with a count of one. The biggest ten clones account for about 0.93% of the sample. Sequencing was carried out using PBMCs. The receptors derive from a woman aged 50 to 60 in good health and CMV-seropositive.

This clone has just one count. The chain is built from TRBV28 and TRBJ2-7; D may be TRBD2 (6 bases). V was pared by 6 bases and J by 3 bases, with 18 bases between. Germline V CDR1 and CDR2: MDHEN, SYDVKM. CDR3 length: 15 residues. The CDR3 loop is CASRRGRAGLYEQYF. CDR3 in DNA: TGTGCCAGCAGGCGGGGCCGGGCAGGGCTCTACGAGCAGTACTTC. The complete variable domain, with remaining parts taken from reference TRBV28 and TRBJ2-7, reads DVKVTQSSRYLVKRTGEKVFLECVQDMDHENMFWYRQDPGLGLRLIYFSYDVKMKEKGDIPEGYSVSREKKERFSLILESASTNQTSMYLCASRRGRAGLYEQYFGPGTRLTVT.

V gene TRBV4-3 combines with J gene TRBJ1-2, with TRBD1 matching over 11 bases. The V gene end was trimmed by 2 bases and the J gene end by 4 bases; junction bases not matched to a gene: 9. This CDR3 spans 17 amino acids. Germline V gene sequence: CDR1 LGHNA, CDR2 YSLEER. The chain's CDR3 is CASSQYEGTGGSYGYTF. The CDR3 coding sequence is TGCGCCAGCAGCCAATATGAGGGGACAGGGGGTTCCTATGGCTACACCTTC.

The chain has TRBV18 and TRBJ1-5, with 11 bases identical to TRBD1. V was pared by 4 bases and J by 4 bases, with 3 bases of the junction left unmatched. The germline gives CDR1 KGHSH, CDR2 LQKENI. This CDR3 spans 15 amino acids. The DNA of the CDR3 is TGTGCCAGCTCACAGGACAGGGGGCTAAATCAGCCCCAGCATTTT. This sequence encodes CASSQDRGLNQPQHF.

For this clone: Germline is not matched at one junction end, which may reflect a read error. This chain connects TRBV7-9 to TRBJ1-3; no firm D call. This CDR3 is built from 14 residues. Germline CDR1 reads SEHNR; CDR2 reads FQNEAQ (reference sequence). The CDR3 reads CASSPTASGDTIYF. The CDR3 nucleotides read TGTGCCAGCAGCCCCACGGCCTCTGGAGACACCATATATTTT.

The chain combines TRBV4-1 with TRBJ2-7; unclear D gene. The germline V gene has CDR1 MGHRA and CDR2 YSYEKL. This CDR3 is 15 amino acids long. V was cut by 0 bases and J by 3 bases, with 12 bases left in between. CDR3 loop: CASSQEGGPYYEQYF. Here the CDR3 DNA reads TGCGCCAGCAGCCAAGAAGGCGGTCCGTACTACGAGCAGTACTTC.

The V call is TRBV2, the J call TRBJ2-1, with D tentatively TRBD2 (7 bases). Germline CDR1 SNHLY, CDR2 FYNNEI. The CDR3 is 14 residues long. The V end was cut by 8 bases, the J end by 6 bases, with 17 bases between. Here the CDR3 DNA reads TGTGCCAGCCACTCCCCGGGGGGCGGCAATGAGCAGTTCTTC. Amino acid sequence: CASHSPGGGNEQFF.

CDR3 nucleotide sequence: TGTGCCAGCAGCTTGAGAGGGGGCTTTATGGGCTACACCTTC. Translating it yields CASSLRGGFMGYTF. The chain links TRBV5-6 to TRBJ1-2; 7 bases align to TRBD1. The CDR3 has 14 residues. Per germline, CDR1 SGHDT and CDR2 YYEEEE. J was trimmed by 8 bases and V by 1 base; bases with no gene match: 8.

As regards this clone: Mismatch with germline at one junction end may stem from a read error. The chain joins TRBV10-3 to TRBJ2-7; perhaps TRBD1 as D (7 bases). This CDR3 is built from 13 residues. From germline, CDR1 is ENHRY and CDR2 SYGVKD. The CDR3 is CAINEEGAGEQYF. The CDR3, as DNA: TGTGCCATCAATGAGGAGGGGGCTGGAGAGCAGTACTTC.

The V gene is TRBV19, the J gene TRBJ2-7, with 10 bases aligning to TRBD1. This CDR3 region has 14 residues. The V gene end was trimmed by 5 bases and the J gene end by 4 bases; junction bases not matched to a gene: 5. CDR1 and CDR2 (germline): LNHDA, SQIVND (reference sequence). For the CDR3, the DNA is TGTGCCAGTAGTGCGACAGGGGGCGTATACGAGCAGTACTTC. It is translated as CASSATGGVYEQYF.

This rearrangement joins TRBV5-1 to TRBJ2-3; 7 nucleotides line up with TRBD1. V shed 4 bases and J 5 bases; nucleotides not matched to a gene: 7. The CDR3 loop spans 14 amino acids. The V gene's germline CDR1 is SGHRS and CDR2 YFSETQ. The CDR3 loop is CASSVGQPKDTQYF. The CDR3 DNA reads as TGCGCCAGCAGCGTGGGACAGCCCAAAGATACGCAGTATTTT.

The V and J genes are TRBV28 and TRBJ2-2; TRBD1 agrees at 7 bases. The CDR3 runs 14 residues. Trimming cost V 3 bases and J 4 bases; bases outside gene matches: 2. Germline V gives CDR1 MDHEN, CDR2 SYDVKM. The CDR3 region is CASSFAGGTGELFF. In DNA form, the CDR3 reads TGTGCCAGCAGTTTTGCAGGGGGCACCGGGGAGCTGTTTTTT.

In DNA, the CDR3 is TGTGCCAGCAGTTTTGGACAGGCATCCTACGAGCAGTACTTC. This sequence encodes CASSFGQASYEQYF. The chain uses TRBV27 and TRBJ2-7; 7 nucleotides match TRBD1. Losses at the gene ends were 3 bases for V and 1 base for J; bases not matched to a gene: 3. This CDR3 has 14 residues. From germline, CDR1 is MNHEY and CDR2 SMNVEV (reference sequence).

The rearrangement joins TRBV19 to TRBJ2-5; D call uncertain. The V gene lost 4 bases and the J gene lost 2 bases, with 8 bases spanning the gap. The length of the CDR3 is 13 residues. CDR1 and CDR2 (germline): LNHDA, SQIVND (reference sequence). The CDR3 DNA reads TGTGCCAGTAGTACCCGGTTACAAGAGACCCAGTACTTC. The encoded protein is CASSTRLQETQYF.